A selection of T cell receptor beta chains follows, all from one sample in a study of long-term antiretroviral therapy in people with HIV. Sequenced by immunoSEQ multiplex PCR; TCRdb stores in-frame clones only, minus some. This sample carries roughly 20,000 clones, over 80% of them seen once, and the ten largest clones take roughly 3.9%. The sample in question was unsorted PBMCs, obtained approximately 4 years after starting antiretroviral therapy. The origin of the receptors is a man younger than 30 with HIV. The CDR3 runs from the conserved cysteine through the conserved F or W. D genes are given only for firm matches. Only some rows state a clone size, as once, few, many or a class for expanded clones.

v_gene	abundance	j_gene	d_gene	CDR3nt	CDR3aa
TRBV5-1	.	TRBJ2-2	TRBD2	TGCGCCAGCAGCTTAGGCCCCCCTTTTCGGGGGGAGAACACCGGGGAGCTGTTTTTT	CASSLGPPFRGENTGELFF
TRBV5-1	.	TRBJ1-4	TRBD1	TGCGCCAGCAGCCCCCCTGTGGCAGGGGGGAGTGGGGAAAAACTGTTTTTT	CASSPPVAGGSGEKLFF
TRBV28	.	TRBJ2-3	TRBD2	TGTGCCAGCAGACTGCGACTAGCGGGGGGGCGAGATACGCAGTATTTT	CASRLRLAGGRDTQYF
TRBV27	.	TRBJ2-2	.	TGTGCCAGCAGTCCCGAGGGGTGGACCGGGGAGCTGTTTTTT	CASSPEGWTGELFF
TRBV4-2	.	TRBJ1-4	.	TGTGCCAGCAGCCAAGATGCGGGGCAAAGGGAAAAACTGTTTTTT	CASSQDAGQREKLFF
TRBV21-1	few	TRBJ1-6	.	TGTGCCAGCAGCAAATCCCCATCACCCCTCCACTTT	CASSKSPSPLHF
TRBV6-5	.	TRBJ1-5	.	TGTGCCAGCAGCAACCTTGGGCCGACCAATCAGCCCCAGCATTTT	CASSNLGPTNQPQHF
TRBV29-1	once	TRBJ2-5	.	TGCAGCGTTGGTCGGTACCAAGAGACCCAGTACTTC	CSVGRYQETQYF
TRBV28	few	TRBJ1-6	.	TGTGCCAGCAGTTTATTTTTGGGGCAGGGTGTTAATTCACCCCTCCACTTT	CASSLFLGQGVNSPLHF
TRBV4-1	.	TRBJ2-2	TRBD2	TGCGCCAGCAGCCAAGGGGCTAGCGGAACGAACACCGGGGAGCTGTTTTTT	CASSQGASGTNTGELFF
TRBV5-1	.	TRBJ1-1	.	TGCGCCAGCAGCTTGGGGGGGGCAACTGAAGCTTTCTTT	CASSLGGATEAFF
TRBV28	.	TRBJ1-5	.	TGTGCCAGCAATTATGGGGGGGGGAATTATCAGCCCCAGCATTTT	CASNYGGGNYQPQHF
TRBV5-6	once	TRBJ2-6	.	TGTGCCAGCACCCCGGAGGGCTCTGGGGCCAACGTCCTGACTTTC	CASTPEGSGANVLTF
TRBV6-1	once	TRBJ2-3	TRBD2	TGTGCCAGCAGCACCGGGACTAGCGACACAGATACGCAGTATTTT	CASSTGTSDTDTQYF
TRBV5-1	.	TRBJ1-5	TRBD1	TGCGCCAGCAGCATGACAGGGTCCAATCAGCCCCAGCATTTT	CASSMTGSNQPQHF
TRBV4-2	.	TRBJ2-3	.	TGTGCCAGCAGTGGGGACGTACGCATCCCGCAGTATTTT	CASSGDVRIPQYF
TRBV19	.	TRBJ1-6	.	TGTGCCAGTAAACCTACCCAAAATTCACCCCTCCACTTT	CASKPTQNSPLHF
TRBV7-8	.	TRBJ2-2	TRBD2	TGTGCCAGCAGCTTACTTCGGTCACTAGCGGGGGCCGGGGAGCTGTTTTTT	CASSLLRSLAGAGELFF
TRBV10-3	.	TRBJ1-1	TRBD1	TGTGCCATCAGGGAGACAGGGTTGACTGAAGCTTTCTTT	CAIRETGLTEAFF
TRBV30	.	TRBJ2-7	TRBD1	TGTGCCTGGAATCGACCACAGGGGGCGAGGGAGCAGTACTTC	CAWNRPQGAREQYF
TRBV6-5	.	TRBJ1-1	.	TGTGCCAGCAGGAGGGACCGCAACACTGAAGCTTTCTTT	CASRRDRNTEAFF
TRBV6-4	.	TRBJ1-2	.	TGTGCCAGCAGTGACTCGAACAGACCCTTTGGCTACACCTTC	CASSDSNRPFGYTF
TRBV19	few	TRBJ1-1	TRBD1	TGTGCCAGTAGTCCCTCGGGACAGGGGTCGGCTTTCTTT	CASSPSGQGSAFF
TRBV10-3	.	TRBJ2-3	.	TGTGCCATCAGCGAGGCTTCGGGCACAGATACGCAGTATTTT	CAISEASGTDTQYF
TRBV2	.	TRBJ1-4	.	TGTGCCAGCAATGGAAACTCGGGGCAAAAAGGGGTATTTGCAACTAATGAAAAACTGTTTTTT	CASNGNSGQKGVFATNEKLFF
TRBV11-2	.	TRBJ2-2	.	TGTGCCAGCAGCTTGAGCCGGGAGCTGTTTTTT	CASSLSRELFF
TRBV6-1	.	TRBJ1-1	.	TGTGCCAGCAGTGAAGCGCGGGGGATCACTGAAGCTTTCTTT	CASSEARGITEAFF
TRBV6-1	.	TRBJ1-1	.	TGTGCCAGCAGTGTGGACGGGTTCTTCTTCTCTGAAGCTTTCTTT	CASSVDGFFFSEAFF
TRBV2	.	TRBJ2-3	.	TGTGCCAGCAGTCAGTATACAGATACGCAGTATTTT	CASSQYTDTQYF
TRBV9	.	TRBJ1-1	.	TGTGCCAGCAGCGTAGGTGGCACCTCTGAAGCTTTCTTT	CASSVGGTSEAFF
TRBV10-3	.	TRBJ2-7	.	TGTGCCATCAGTGAACAAAACGAGCAGTACTTC	CAISEQNEQYF
TRBV9	.	TRBJ2-5	.	TGTGCCAGCAGCGTAGTAGGGAGGAGCGGAGAGACCCAGTACTTC	CASSVVGRSGETQYF
TRBV9	few	TRBJ2-1	TRBD1	TGTGCCAGCAGCAGGGACAGGGGGAGGACATACAATGAGCAGTTCTTC	CASSRDRGRTYNEQFF
TRBV28	.	TRBJ1-3	TRBD1	TGTGCCAGCAGCCAGGGGGCCACTGGAAACACCATATATTTT	CASSQGATGNTIYF
TRBV11-2	.	TRBJ2-1	.	TGTGCCAGCAGCTTAGATCTGGTCTCGCAGTTCTTC	CASSLDLVSQFF
TRBV4-1	.	TRBJ1-1	.	TGCGCCAGCAGCCAAGAGTACAGGCTGAACACTGAAGCTTTCTTT	CASSQEYRLNTEAFF
TRBV19	.	TRBJ1-1	.	TGTGCCAGTAGTACCTCCGTTCGCACTGAAGCTTTCTTT	CASSTSVRTEAFF
TRBV2	.	TRBJ1-3	.	TGTGCCAGCAGGCAGGGGAGAGGGGGCTCTGGAAACACCATATATTTT	CASRQGRGGSGNTIYF
TRBV2	few	TRBJ1-4	.	TGTGCCAGCCCCCGTAATGAAAAACTGTTTTTT	CASPRNEKLFF
TRBV2	.	TRBJ1-1	TRBD1	TGTGCCAGCACCCAGGGGGACAGCTACAACACTGAAGCTTTCTTT	CASTQGDSYNTEAFF
TRBV28	.	TRBJ2-4	.	TGTGCCAGCAGTTTGATAGCCAAAAACATTCAGTACTTC	CASSLIAKNIQYF
TRBV7-6	once	TRBJ1-1	.	TGTGCCAGCAGCTTAGTACCCAACTTAAACACTGAAGCTTTCTTT	CASSLVPNLNTEAFF
TRBV13	.	TRBJ1-3	.	TGTGCCAGCAGCTTTAGGACGGATGGCTCTGGAAACACCATATATTTT	CASSFRTDGSGNTIYF
TRBV2	.	TRBJ2-3	.	TGTGCCAGCAGTGAAGTACACCTCGCACAGACTACGCAGTATTTT	CASSEVHLAQTTQYF
TRBV2	.	TRBJ1-2	.	TGTGCCAGCAGTGAAGCCGACCGGAGCTATGGCTACACCTTC	CASSEADRSYGYTF
TRBV19	few	TRBJ2-3	TRBD2	TGTGCCAGTAGTACCTCCGGGACGGGGGGACCAGATACGCAGTATTTT	CASSTSGTGGPDTQYF
TRBV5-5	.	TRBJ1-4	.	TGTGCCAGCAGGGATCAGAGTTTCGGGAGTGAAAAACTGTTTTTT	CASRDQSFGSEKLFF
TRBV5-1	.	TRBJ1-2	TRBD1	TGCGCCAGCAGCTTGGACAGGGGAGTAGCCTATGGCTACACCTTC	CASSLDRGVAYGYTF
TRBV7-8	.	TRBJ2-7	.	TGTGCCAGCAGCTTAGGTGGCAGGGGGGCCTACGAGCAGTACTTC	CASSLGGRGAYEQYF
TRBV15	.	TRBJ1-4	.	TGTGCCACCAGCAGGGCCCTGAATGAAAAACTGTTTTTT	CATSRALNEKLFF
TRBV2	.	TRBJ1-1	.	TGTGCCAGCCGTCCCGGGCCCAGACCTATGAACACTGAAGCTTTCTTT	CASRPGPRPMNTEAFF
TRBV5-1	.	TRBJ2-7	.	TGCGCCAGCAGCCTTGGTGGGGGGACCTACGAGCAGTACTTC	CASSLGGGTYEQYF
TRBV9	once	TRBJ1-2	TRBD1	TGTGCCAGCAGCGCGGCCGGGACAGGGGTTGGCTACACCTTC	CASSAAGTGVGYTF
TRBV6-1	.	TRBJ2-2	.	TGTGCCAGCAGTGATGAGGGGCGGGTCACCGGGGAGCTGTTTTTT	CASSDEGRVTGELFF
TRBV5-5	.	TRBJ1-2	TRBD1	TGTGCCAGCAGCAACCCAGACAGGGGATATGGCTACACCTTC	CASSNPDRGYGYTF
TRBV6-6	.	TRBJ1-2	.	TGTGCCAGCAGCCCCACAGATTTTTACGGCTACACCTTC	CASSPTDFYGYTF
TRBV5-5	.	TRBJ1-4	.	TGTGCCAGCAGCTTGGCGCAGACGGGACGGCATGAAAAACTGTTTTTT	CASSLAQTGRHEKLFF
TRBV29-1	.	TRBJ2-3	.	TGCAGCGTTGACCAGAGCACAGATACGCAGTATTTT	CSVDQSTDTQYF